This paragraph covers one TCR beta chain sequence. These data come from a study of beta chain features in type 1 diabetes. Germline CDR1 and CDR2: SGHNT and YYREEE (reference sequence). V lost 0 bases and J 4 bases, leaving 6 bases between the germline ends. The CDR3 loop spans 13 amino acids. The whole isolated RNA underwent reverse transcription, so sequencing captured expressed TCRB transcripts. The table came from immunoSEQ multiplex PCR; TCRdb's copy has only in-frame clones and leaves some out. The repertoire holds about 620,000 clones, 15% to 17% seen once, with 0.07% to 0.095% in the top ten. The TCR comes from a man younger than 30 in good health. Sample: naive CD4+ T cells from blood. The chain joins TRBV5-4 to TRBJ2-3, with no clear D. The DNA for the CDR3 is TGTGCCAGCAGCTTGGAAGCGTCAGATACGCAGTATTTT. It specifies CASSLEASDTQYF.